This TCR beta chain was captured in a study of cytomegalovirus exposure and HLA in healthy donors. Turning to the study itself: When 300 to 400 donors were genotyped, about 81% of them were found to fall in the Caucasian-associated ancestry cluster. General study results and limits: In a later analysis, V- and J-gene trimming of beta chains associated with a DCLRE1C missense variant, replicated independently. When presence/absence was analysed, sequencing depth was taken to be roughly uniform across donors. When a later analysis was performed, an Asian-associated ancestry cluster reportedly had fewer N-insertions than the roughly 700-donor mean.

CDR1 is SNHLY and CDR2 is FYNNEI in the germline V gene. The CDR3 runs 16 residues. Germline trimming cut 4 bases from V and 4 bases from J; bases unmatched to any gene: 11. The PCR employed 60 Vbeta primers together with 13 Jbeta primers. Sequencing used immunoSEQ multiplex PCR; TCRdb keeps in-frame clones, though not all of them. The data show more than 90,000 clones, with around four fifths seen just once and over 3.5% held by the top ten. A remark on this clone: What it recognizes is unknown.

Source material: PBMCs. V is TRBV2 and J is TRBJ2-5; 8 bases agree with TRBD2. This clonotype was obtained from a middle-aged man in good health and CMV-seronegative. CDR3 protein: CASSVGLAGGGETQYF. DNA for the CDR3: TGTGCCAGCAGTGTCGGGCTAGCGGGCGGAGGAGAGACCCAGTACTTC.